This TCR beta chain was captured in a study of CD8 T cells in Susac syndrome. The sequenced target, TCR beta, came from blood CD8+ and CD4+ T cells. The CDR3 consists of 15 residues. The V gene's germline CDR1 is SNHLY and CDR2 FYNNEI. The V gene lost 8 bases and the J gene lost 3 bases, with 17 bases spanning the gap. Random hexamers were used to reverse transcribe an amount of about 0.45 to 1 ug RNA. Across 54 Vbeta and 13 Jbeta, immunoSEQ multiplex PCR amplified TCR beta CDR3. TCRdb passed the immunoSEQ multiplex PCR reads through MiXCR, listing each CDR3 protein once. The sample has about 100,000 distinct CDR3 sequences, approximately 95% seen once.

The clonotype comes from a human donor with Susac syndrome. Material: CD8+ T cells from PBMCs. J is TRBJ2-4 and V is TRBV2; D may be TRBD1 or TRBD2 (5 bases each). CDR3 in amino acids: CASGKQEAHKNIQYF. DNA for the CDR3: TGTGCCAGCGGAAAACAGGAGGCCCACAAAAACATTCAGTACTTC.